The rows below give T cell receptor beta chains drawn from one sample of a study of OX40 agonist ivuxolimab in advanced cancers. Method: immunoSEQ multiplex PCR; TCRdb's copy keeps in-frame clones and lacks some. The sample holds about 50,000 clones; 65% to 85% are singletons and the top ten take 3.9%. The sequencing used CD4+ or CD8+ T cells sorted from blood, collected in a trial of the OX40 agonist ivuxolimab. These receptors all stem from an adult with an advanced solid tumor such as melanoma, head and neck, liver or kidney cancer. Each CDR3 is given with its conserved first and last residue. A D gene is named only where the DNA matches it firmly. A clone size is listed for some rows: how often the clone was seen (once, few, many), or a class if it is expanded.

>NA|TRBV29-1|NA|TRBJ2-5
CSARRGAGETQYF
TGCAGCGCACGACGGGGGGCAGGGGAGACCCAGTACTTC
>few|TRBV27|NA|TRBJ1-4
CASRKWGRNEKLFF
TGTGCCAGCAGAAAGTGGGGGCGTAATGAAAAACTGTTTTTT
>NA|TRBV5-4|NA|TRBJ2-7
CASSSSYEQYF
TGTGCCAGCAGCTCCTCCTACGAGCAGTACTTC
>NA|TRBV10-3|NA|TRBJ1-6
CAIGTGSSYNSPLHF
TGTGCCATCGGAACAGGGAGCTCCTATAATTCACCCCTCCACTTT
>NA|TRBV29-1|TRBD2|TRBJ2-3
CSVVGGGAADTQYF
TGCAGCGTTGTGGGCGGGGGGGCAGCAGATACGCAGTATTTT
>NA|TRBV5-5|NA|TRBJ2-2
CASSTLQGRDGELFF
TGTGCCAGCAGCACACTTCAGGGGCGCGACGGGGAGCTGTTTTTT
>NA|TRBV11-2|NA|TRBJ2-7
CASSHAADYEQYF
TGTGCCAGCAGCCACGCCGCCGACTACGAGCAGTACTTC
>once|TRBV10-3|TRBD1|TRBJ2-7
CAISESQVGDRSYEQYF
TGTGCCATCAGTGAGTCCCAGGTGGGGGACAGATCCTACGAGCAGTACTTC
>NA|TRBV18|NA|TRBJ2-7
CASSPQGDSEAYF
TGTGCCAGCTCACCTCAGGGTGATTCTGAGGCGTACTTC
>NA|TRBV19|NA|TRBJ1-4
CASTDPGQPNEKLFF
TGTGCCAGTACGGACCCTGGACAGCCTAATGAAAAACTGTTTTTT
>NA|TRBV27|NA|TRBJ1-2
CASSQTGYGYTF
TGTGCCAGCAGTCAGACGGGTTATGGCTACACCTTC
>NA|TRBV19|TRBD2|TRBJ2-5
CASSQSRTSGGAYQETQYF
TGTGCCAGTAGTCAATCCAGGACTAGCGGGGGGGCGTACCAAGAGACCCAGTACTTC
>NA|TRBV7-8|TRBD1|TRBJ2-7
CASSKLPGQGANEQYF
TGTGCCAGCAGCAAATTGCCGGGACAGGGGGCCAACGAGCAGTACTTC
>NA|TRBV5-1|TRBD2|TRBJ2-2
CASSLARGGRAGELFF
TGCGCCAGCAGCTTGGCCCGGGGGGGTCGGGCCGGGGAGCTGTTTTTT
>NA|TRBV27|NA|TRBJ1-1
CASRVPWNTEAFF
TGTGCCAGCAGAGTGCCTTGGAACACTGAAGCTTTCTTT
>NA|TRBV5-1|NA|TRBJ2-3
CASSLVKGLTDTQYF
TGCGCCAGCAGCTTGGTGAAGGGACTCACAGATACGCAGTATTTT
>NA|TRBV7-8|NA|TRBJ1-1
CASSLVSAEAFF
TGTGCCAGCAGCTTAGTCTCCGCTGAAGCTTTCTTT
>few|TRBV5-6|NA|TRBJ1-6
CASSLAGGNNSPLHF
TGTGCCAGCAGCTTGGCGGGCGGTAATAATTCACCCCTCCACTTT
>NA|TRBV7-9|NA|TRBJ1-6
CASSTPWDSSPLHF
TGTGCCAGCAGCACGCCCTGGGATAGTTCACCCCTCCACTTT
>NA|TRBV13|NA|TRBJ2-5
CASSYGLSEETQYF
TGTGCCAGCAGCTATGGACTATCCGAAGAGACCCAGTACTTC
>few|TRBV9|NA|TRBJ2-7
CASSMWDTQYEQYF
TGTGCCAGCAGCATGTGGGACACGCAATACGAGCAGTACTTC
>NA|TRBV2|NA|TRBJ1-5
CASNRVKRQPQHF
TGTGCCAGCAACAGGGTAAAAAGACAGCCCCAGCATTTT
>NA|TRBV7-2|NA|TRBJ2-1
CASSLDPDRYNEQFF
TGTGCCAGCAGCTTAGATCCCGACCGGTACAATGAGCAGTTCTTC
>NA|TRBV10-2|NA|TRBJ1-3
CASRQYSGNTIYF
TGCGCCAGCAGACAGTATTCTGGAAACACCATATATTTT
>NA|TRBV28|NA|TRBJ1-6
CASSSRTPGNSPLHF
TGTGCCAGCAGCTCACGAACTCCGGGTAATTCACCCCTCCACTTT
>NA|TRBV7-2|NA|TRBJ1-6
CASRPTGRSPLHF
TGTGCCAGCAGACCCACAGGGCGTTCACCCCTCCACTTT
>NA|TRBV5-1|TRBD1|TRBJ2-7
CASSSSGQGVREQYF
TGCGCCAGCAGCTCCTCGGGACAGGGAGTTAGGGAGCAGTACTTC
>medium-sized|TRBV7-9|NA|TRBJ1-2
CASSGGRIRDNYGYTF
TGTGCCAGCAGCGGGGGGCGTATCAGGGATAACTATGGCTACACCTTC
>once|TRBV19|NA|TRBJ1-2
CASSIIGRGIGYTF
TGTGCCAGTAGTATAATCGGCAGGGGTATTGGCTACACCTTC
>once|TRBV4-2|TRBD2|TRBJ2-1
CASSRGGGNNEQFF
TGTGCCAGCAGCCGCGGGGGGGGGAACAATGAGCAGTTCTTC
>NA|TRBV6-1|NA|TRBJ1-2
CASSVTYYGYTF
TGTGCCAGCAGTGTGACCTACTATGGCTACACCTTC
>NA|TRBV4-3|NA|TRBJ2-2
CASSQEPPQGGGNTGELFF
TGCGCCAGCAGCCAAGAACCCCCCCAGGGCGGTGGGAACACCGGGGAGCTGTTTTTT
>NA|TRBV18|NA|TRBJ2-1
CASSPPSRNYNEQFF
TGTGCCAGCTCACCACCGTCCAGAAACTACAATGAGCAGTTCTTC
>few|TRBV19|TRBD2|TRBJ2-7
CASSRSWGGSYEQYF
TGTGCCAGTAGCCGGAGTTGGGGGGGCTCCTACGAGCAGTACTTC
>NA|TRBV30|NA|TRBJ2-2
CAWSVQGSGELFF
TGTGCCTGGAGTGTACAAGGATCTGGGGAGCTGTTTTTT
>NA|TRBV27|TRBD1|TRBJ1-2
CASSKTRQGRNYGYTF
TGTGCCAGCAGCAAGACAAGACAGGGGAGGAACTATGGCTACACCTTC
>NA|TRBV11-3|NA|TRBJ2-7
CASSLVQGPHEQYF
TGTGCCAGCAGCTTAGTTCAGGGTCCACACGAGCAGTACTTC
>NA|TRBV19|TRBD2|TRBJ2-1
CASSFLAGGEDEQFF
TGTGCCAGTAGTTTCCTAGCGGGGGGTGAGGATGAGCAGTTCTTC
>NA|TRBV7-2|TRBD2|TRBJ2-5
CASSSLPWASGGKETQYF
TGTGCCAGCAGCTCCCTCCCCTGGGCTAGCGGGGGGAAGGAGACCCAGTACTTC
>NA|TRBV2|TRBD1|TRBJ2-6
CASSLGQGAAGANVLTF
TGTGCCAGCAGTCTTGGGCAGGGGGCGGCTGGGGCCAACGTCCTGACTTTC
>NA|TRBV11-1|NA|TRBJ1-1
CASSLVGFATEAFF
TGTGCCAGCAGCTTAGTTGGGTTTGCTACTGAAGCTTTCTTT
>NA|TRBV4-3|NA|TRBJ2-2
CASSQEGGRNTGELFF
TGCGCCAGCAGCCAAGAGGGGGGACGGAACACCGGGGAGCTGTTTTTT
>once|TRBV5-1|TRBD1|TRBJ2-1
CASSSSTGPNEQFF
TGCGCCAGCAGCTCTTCGACAGGGCCAAATGAGCAGTTCTTC